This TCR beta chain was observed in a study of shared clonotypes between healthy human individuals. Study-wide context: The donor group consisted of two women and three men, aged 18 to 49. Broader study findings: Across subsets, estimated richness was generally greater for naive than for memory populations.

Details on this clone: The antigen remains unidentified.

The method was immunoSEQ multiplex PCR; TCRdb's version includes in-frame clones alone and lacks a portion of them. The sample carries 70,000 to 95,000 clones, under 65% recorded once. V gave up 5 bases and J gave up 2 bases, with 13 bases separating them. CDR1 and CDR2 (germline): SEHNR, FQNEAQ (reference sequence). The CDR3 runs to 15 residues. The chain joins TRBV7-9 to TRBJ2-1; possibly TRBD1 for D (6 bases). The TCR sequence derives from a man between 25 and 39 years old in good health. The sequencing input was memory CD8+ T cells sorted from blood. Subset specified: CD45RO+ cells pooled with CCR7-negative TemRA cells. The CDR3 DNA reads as TGTGCCAGCAGCCCAAAGGACAGTACCTACAATGAGCAGTTCTTC. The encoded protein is CASSPKDSTYNEQFF.